The source of this T cell receptor beta chain is a study of cytomegalovirus exposure and HLA in healthy donors. Across the whole study: About 82 million unique TCRs from HLA-typed donors were held in an early release of data.

V shed 11 bases, J shed 1 base, and the junction held 9 bases outside the gene matches. Germline V CDR1 and CDR2: MNHNS, SASEGT. The CDR3 has 15 amino acids. In regard to this clone: Antigen specificity is unknown.

Vbeta (60) and Jbeta (13) primers were used in the PCR. Here immunoSEQ multiplex PCR was the method, and the copy in TCRdb shows in-frame clones only, minus some. The data show about 130,000 clones, roughly 80% seen once. General observations from the study: The authors excluded some V segments, including TRBV6-2 and TRBV6-3, as indistinguishable.

This clonotype was obtained from a woman aged 40 to 50 in good health and CMV-seronegative. Sequencing was done on a sample of PBMCs. V usage is TRBV6-1 and J usage is TRBJ1-5; 9 bases are a match to TRBD1. Here the CDR3 reads CAGSWGTGSNQPQHF. The CDR3 nucleotides read TGTGCCGGATCCTGGGGGACAGGGAGCAATCAGCCCCAGCATTTT.